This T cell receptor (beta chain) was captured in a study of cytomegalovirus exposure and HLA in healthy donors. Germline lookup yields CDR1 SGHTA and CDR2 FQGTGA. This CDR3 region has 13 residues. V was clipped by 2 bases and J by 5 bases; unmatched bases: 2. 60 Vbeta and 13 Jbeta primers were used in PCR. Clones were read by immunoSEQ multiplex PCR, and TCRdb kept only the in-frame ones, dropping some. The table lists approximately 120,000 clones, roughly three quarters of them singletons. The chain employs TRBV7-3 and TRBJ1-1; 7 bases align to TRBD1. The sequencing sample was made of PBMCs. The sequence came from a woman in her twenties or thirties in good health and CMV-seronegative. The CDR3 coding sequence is TGTGCCAGCAGCTTACAGGGGGAAACTGAAGCTTTCTTT. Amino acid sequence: CASSLQGETEAFF.